The entry below gives a single T cell receptor (beta chain) sequence along with its context. Source study methods: Reference gene primer amplification in the assay estimated nucleated cell counts. This table comes from immunoSEQ multiplex PCR, and its TCRdb copy is limited to in-frame clones, with some not included. V and J calls and clone size are copied from that table; D and trimming were computed from the DNA. The sample has 150,000 or so clones, 82% seen once. This entry is derived from a study of blood T cell repertoires in COVID-19. Study information: Spain, Italy and the United States supplied samples that represented acute and convalescent COVID-19. From T cells, B-cell-depleted T cells, or PBMCs came the material, which was cDNA or gDNA.

This CDR3 region has 14 residues. Trimming shortened V by 4 bases and J by 3 bases, and 13 bases separated the two germline ends. Germline CDR1 is GTSNPN and CDR2 is SVGIG (reference sequence). Specimen: peripheral blood. The receptor comes from a woman between 65 and 79 years old with acute or convalescent COVID-19. The J gene is TRBJ2-1, the V gene TRBV30; possible D gene TRBD2, 6 bases. Here the CDR3 DNA reads TGTGCCTGGAATATAGGCGGGGTCTACAATGAGCAGTTCTTC. It yields the protein CAWNIGGVYNEQFF.